What follows is one TCR beta chain and its context. This clone was observed once. The clone's antigen remains unknown. Base qualities are not at hand, and no much larger clone is one base apart. Trimming at the junction amounts to 2 bases on V and 8 bases on J, and the germline ends lie 11 bases apart. Sequences SGHDT (CDR1) and YYEEEE (CDR2) are obtained from the germline V gene. Including cysteine and phenylalanine, the CDR3 has 13 amino acids. Only the CDR3 region is kept as DNA, spanning 39 bases read in frame from base 1. This sample is drawn from a study of blood T cell repertoires in COVID-19 (dated by TCRdb to about 2020). General notes on the study: Samples covering the acute and convalescent phases of COVID-19 were provided by collaborators in the United States, Italy and Spain. Where available, HLA class I and class II types were obtained from metadata supplied by the sample provider rather than from assay-based typing. The repertoires were released in a freely available public database intended as a resource for research on the immune response to SARS-CoV-2. The prospective study material was composed of cDNA or gDNA derived from T cells, B-cell-depleted T cells, or PBMCs. The samples were drawn from two sources: the first 160 participants of the ongoing ImmuneRACE study, and 1,000 to 1,500 subjects contributed by 6 global collaborators. The dataset comprised deeply sampled blood TCRbeta repertoires from subjects exposed to, actively infected with, or recovered from COVID-19. The sample metadata nearly always contained a de-identified subject ID, COVID-19 status, age in years and sex.

One collaborating source in Seattle enrolled patients while the patients were actively infected and followed the patients over time throughout the course of disease. The collaborating institutions used their own protocols to collect whole blood in K2EDTA tubes. Collaborator samples were shipped for TCRbeta analysis as frozen whole blood, isolated PBMCs, or DNA extracted from either sample type. On the study overall, not on this receptor specifically: The amount of clinical and demographic metadata varied by source and participant and was provided uncurated.

TCRbeta CDR3 regions were amplified from genomic DNA by means of the immunoSEQ Assay, a bias-controlled multiplex PCR. The study's own analysis went as follows. Within the assay, amplification of reference gene primers was used to estimate how many nucleated cells each sample contained. To quantify the absolute abundance of each unique TCRbeta CDR3 rearrangement, sequence reads were collapsed and filtered. For each sample, productive Simpson clonality was calculated as the square root of Simpson's diversity index across productive rearrangements. TCRdb took over this immuneACCESS table, retaining in-frame rearrangements with V and J assigned. Such tables are incomplete; in checked studies, under half of the missing clones stem from an unresolved V gene, and the remainder is unexplained. The V and J calls and clone size were taken over from that table, and D and trimming were inferred from the DNA. Within this sample are fewer than 600,000 clones, with 75% to 90% of them counted one time only. The ten top clones hold approximately 0.9% of the sample.

The sample taken for sequencing was peripheral blood. This receptor was taken from a man aged 18 to 30 with COVID-19, enrolled during active disease. The rearranged chain carries TRBV5-6 and TRBJ1-3; TRBD1 is a possible D gene, resting on 5 matching bases. The DNA is TGTGCCAGCAGCTTTAACCGGGGGTACACCATATATTTT. Its coded protein is CASSFNRGYTIYF. With all but the CDR3 taken from the reference TRBV5-6 and TRBJ1-3 genes, the full variable domain is: DAGVTQSPTHLIKTRGQQVTLRCSPKSGHDTVSWYQQALGQGPQFIFQYYEEEERQRGNFPDRFSGHQFPNYSSELNVNALLLGDSALYLCASSFNRGYTIYFGEGSWLTVV.